Presented here are 32 T cell receptor beta chains from one specimen sequenced in a study of blood T cell repertoires in COVID-19. Profiled with immunoSEQ multiplex PCR; TCRdb holds only in-frame clones, not every one. Among about 120,000 clones listed, 87% were seen once. What was sequenced was peripheral blood. All receptors derive from a woman aged 70-85 years with acute or convalescent COVID-19.

The chain uses TRBV28 and TRBJ2-5, with unresolved D. Trimming removed 1 base from V and 0 bases from J, with 3 bases in between. CDR1 and CDR2 from the germline V gene are MDHEN and SYDVKM. The CDR3 covers 13 residues. The CDR3 bases are TGTGCCAGCAGTTTATCCTACCAAGAGACCCAGTACTTC. Translation: CASSLSYQETQYF.

In this sample, this clone turned up a few times. The chain recombines TRBV13 with TRBJ1-3; 7 nucleotides align to TRBD1. The CDR3 is 17 amino acids. Per germline, CDR1 PRHDT and CDR2 FYEKMQ (reference sequence). With V trimmed by 0 bases and J by 2 bases, 7 bases remained unmatched. The CDR3 loop is CASSLGLGQGAGNTIYF. CDR3 bases: TGTGCCAGCAGCTTAGGATTAGGGCAGGGGGCTGGAAACACCATATATTTT. Complete variable domain (other parts from reference TRBV13 and TRBJ1-3): AAGVIQSPRHLIKEKRETATLKCYPIPRHDTVYWYQQGPGQDPQFLISFYEKMQSDKGSIPDRFSAQQFSDYHSELNMSSLELGDSALYFCASSLGLGQGAGNTIYFGEGSWLTVV.

In its sample, this clone was seen once. Other DNA sequences in the sample encode the same CDR3. The chain recombines TRBV5-4 with TRBJ2-7; a weak D match, TRBD2 (5 bases). Germline V lookup: CDR1 SGHNT, CDR2 YYREEE (reference sequence). V lost 1 base, J lost 1 base, and 6 bases lay in between. This CDR3 region has 13 residues. The DNA for the CDR3 is TGTGCCAGCAGCTTGACGGGGTCCTACGAGCAGTACTTC. This gives the protein CASSLTGSYEQYF.

The rearrangement joins TRBV18 to TRBJ1-1; TRBD1 matches 8 bases. This CDR3 has 16 amino acids. The junction had 14 bases not matched to a gene; V was cut back by 6 bases and J by 5 bases. Germline V gives CDR1 KGHSH, CDR2 LQKENI. The CDR3 sequence is CASSRASTGVYTEAFF. The CDR3 region has the DNA TGTGCCAGCTCTAGAGCGTCGACAGGGGTTTATACTGAAGCTTTCTTT.

This rearrangement joins TRBV7-2 to TRBJ1-6; TRBD1 is a possible D gene (6 bases). CDR3 length: 18 amino acids. Between the trimmed V and J ends, which lost 3 bases and 7 bases, there was a span of 22 bases. Germline V gene lookup returns CDR1 SGHTA and CDR2 FQGNSA. CDR3 in DNA: TGTGCCAGCAGCTTCCCCGAGCGCCCCACAGGGAACAATTCACCCCTCCACTTT. The encoded protein is CASSFPERPTGNNSPLHF.

This chain connects TRBV19 to TRBJ1-2, with TRBD1 identical over 9 bases. Per germline, CDR1 LNHDA and CDR2 SQIVND (reference sequence). This CDR3 comprises 17 residues. Trimming at V came to 6 bases and at J to 6 bases, leaving 17 bases not matched to a gene. CDR3 amino acids: CASRFAGTGSLDHGYTF. The CDR3 coding sequence is TGTGCCAGTAGGTTCGCCGGGACAGGGAGTCTTGACCATGGCTACACCTTC.

The rearrangement uses TRBV10-2 and TRBJ1-1; D might be TRBD1 (6 bases). Germline loops: CDR1 WSHSY, CDR2 SAAADI. The CDR3 totals 15 residues. V was cut by 3 bases and J by 1 base, with 12 bases left in between. CDR3 DNA sequence: TGCGCCAGCAGTGAATCGGGACACAAGAACACTGAAGCTTTCTTT. Protein sequence: CASSESGHKNTEAFF.

This chain links TRBV6-2 or TRBV6-3 with TRBJ2-2, with D possibly being TRBD1 (6 bases). CDR1 MNHEY and CDR2 SVGEGT come from the germline V gene. V dropped 1 base and J dropped 7 bases, with 10 bases sitting between them. The CDR3 contains 14 residues. The CDR3, as DNA: TGTGCCAGCAGTTACTTGGGGACAAGCGGGGAGCTGTTTTTT. Its translation: CASSYLGTSGELFF.

The genes are TRBV30 and TRBJ2-7, with D possibly being TRBD2 (5 bases). The germline V gene has CDR1 GTSNPN and CDR2 SVGIG (reference sequence). Trimming removed 4 bases from V and 1 base from J, with 11 bases in between. This CDR3 contains 13 residues. DNA for the CDR3: TGTGCCTGGAACCGGGGTGGGTCCTACGAGCAGTACTTC. Translated: CAWNRGGSYEQYF.

This clone has more than one count but fewer than ten. The J gene is TRBJ1-1, the V gene TRBV4-1, with D possibly matching TRBD1 (5 bases). V was pared by 11 bases and J by 4 bases, with 23 bases between. The V gene's germline CDR1 is MGHRA and CDR2 YSYEKL. This CDR3 contains 15 residues. The CDR3 region has the DNA TGCGCCTCTCGGAGGGGAGACCGGATGGGCACTGAAGCTTTCTTT. Its protein product is CASRRGDRMGTEAFF.

The gene calls are TRBV5-6 and TRBJ1-2, with 7 positions matching TRBD1. Losses at the gene ends were 6 bases for V and 6 bases for J; bases not matched to a gene: 5. Germline CDR1 and CDR2: SGHDT and YYEEEE. This CDR3 is built from 12 residues. The chain's CDR3 is CASTSGTDGYTF. The CDR3, as DNA: TGTGCCAGCACCTCCGGGACAGATGGCTACACCTTC.

The V call is TRBV5-1, the J call TRBJ1-2; 9 bases match TRBD1. The germline gives CDR1 SGHRS, CDR2 YFSETQ. V shed 4 bases and J 5 bases; nucleotides not matched to a gene: 6. The CDR3 spans 14 residues. CDR3 bases: TGCGCCAGCAGCCCGACAGGGGGGGAGTATGGCTACACCTTC. Translated, it gives CASSPTGGEYGYTF.

This clone was picked up many times. V usage is TRBV10-1 and J usage is TRBJ2-7; 9 nucleotides line up with TRBD2. V lost 0 bases to trimming and J lost 2 bases; unmatched junction nucleotides: 5. The CDR3 totals 16 residues. Germline V gives CDR1 WNHNN, CDR2 SYGVQD (reference sequence). The CDR3 nucleotides are TGCGCCAGCAGTGAGTCGATTAGCGGGGGAACCTACGAGCAGTACTTC. It translates to CASSESISGGTYEQYF.

The chain links TRBV3-1 (or the pseudogene TRBV3-2) to TRBJ1-2, with no clear D. V was shortened by 0 bases and J by 4 bases, with 6 bases between the two germline ends. CDR1 and CDR2 from the germline V gene are LGHDT and YNNKEL (reference sequence). This CDR3 comprises 13 residues. The CDR3 protein is CASSQEQFYGYTF. The CDR3, as DNA: TGTGCCAGCAGCCAAGAACAGTTCTATGGCTACACCTTC.

This CDR3 reads CASSPAPGTSTNYGYTF. In nucleotides, the CDR3 is TGTGCCAGCAGCCCAGCGCCTGGGACTTCAACTAACTATGGCTACACCTTC. The V and J genes are TRBV5-4 and TRBJ1-2; maybe TRBD1 (5 bases). Germline V gene data show CDR1 as SGHNT and CDR2 as YYREEE (reference sequence). The CDR3 runs 17 residues. V lost 4 bases to trimming and J lost 0 bases, with 19 bases between them.

The chain has TRBV5-4 and TRBJ2-1; possibly TRBD2 for D (5 bases). In germline, CDR1 is SGHNT, CDR2 YYREEE (reference sequence). Trimming shortened V by 0 bases and J by 7 bases, and 11 bases separated the two germline ends. The CDR3 spans 14 residues. In nucleotides, the CDR3 is TGTGCCAGCAGCTTGGAGGTAGCGAATAATGAGCAGTTCTTC. Translating gives CASSLEVANNEQFF.

V and J are TRBV28 and TRBJ1-1; a possible D gene is TRBD1 (5 bases). Germline V gene data show CDR1 as MDHEN and CDR2 as SYDVKM. Trimming took off 5 bases at V and 1 base at J, with 17 bases between the two ends. The CDR3 length is 16 residues. CDR3 region: CASSDPGGWRNTEAFF. As DNA, the CDR3 is TGTGCCAGCAGTGATCCGGGGGGTTGGAGGAACACTGAAGCTTTCTTT.

The chain carries TRBV5-1 and TRBJ1-4, with D uncertain. V dropped 1 base and J dropped 5 bases, with 12 bases sitting between them. Germline CDR1 SGHRS, CDR2 YFSETQ. CDR3 length: 15 residues. The CDR3 reads CASSLYPNANEKLFF. CDR3 bases: TGCGCCAGCAGCTTGTATCCGAATGCGAATGAAAAACTGTTTTTT.

The chain uses TRBV3-1 (or the pseudogene TRBV3-2) and TRBJ2-1; TRBD2 agrees at 8 bases. Germline CDR1 reads LGHDT; CDR2 reads YNNKEL (reference sequence). The CDR3 consists of 18 residues. J lost 5 bases, V lost 2 bases, and 14 bases had no gene match. The CDR3 loop reads CASSQTYTGAGVDNEQFF. The CDR3 DNA follows: TGTGCCAGCAGCCAAACTTACACAGGAGCGGGGGTGGACAATGAGCAGTTCTTC.

The chain employs TRBV19 and TRBJ1-1, with 8 bases identical to TRBD1. CDR1 and CDR2 (germline): LNHDA, SQIVND (reference sequence). The CDR3 runs 15 residues. J was trimmed by 4 bases and V by 5 bases; bases with no gene match: 9. The CDR3 DNA is TGTGCCAGTAGTGGCCAGACAGGGGCCGCCACTGAAGCTTTCTTT. Protein product: CASSGQTGAATEAFF.

V usage is TRBV25-1 and J usage is TRBJ2-6, with D possibly matching TRBD2 (6 bases). Between the trimmed V and J ends, which lost 3 bases and 2 bases, there was a span of 8 bases. The CDR3 loop spans 15 amino acids. CDR1 MGHDK and CDR2 SYGVNS come from the germline V gene. The CDR3: CASSDTGAGANVLTF. The CDR3 DNA is TGTGCCAGCAGTGATACGGGGGCTGGGGCCAACGTCCTGACTTTC.

V usage is TRBV3-1 (or the pseudogene TRBV3-2) and J usage is TRBJ1-4; 7 bases match TRBD1. Trimming took 4 bases from V and 3 from J; bases not matched to a gene: 5. The germline CDR1 and CDR2 sequences are LGHDT and YNNKEL (reference sequence). The CDR3 runs to 15 residues. The CDR3 spells CASSPTGEANEKLFF. The DNA for the CDR3 is TGTGCCAGCAGCCCCACAGGGGAAGCTAATGAAAAACTGTTTTTT.

V usage is TRBV7-2 and J usage is TRBJ2-7; TRBD2 aligns across 8 bases. This CDR3 contains 13 residues. V lost 5 bases, J lost 3 bases, and 3 bases stayed unmatched. Germline CDR1 reads SGHTA; CDR2 reads FQGNSA. The CDR3 region has the DNA TGTGCCAGCAGCCCGACTAGCGACTACGAGCAGTACTTC. It yields the protein CASSPTSDYEQYF.

In DNA form, the CDR3 reads TGTGCCAGCAGTTTTCAGATCCCGGGGGGCGGAGATACGCAGTATTTT. Translation: CASSFQIPGGGDTQYF. The rearrangement links TRBV6-5 to TRBJ2-3; TRBD2 is a possible D gene (7 bases). The V end was cut by 4 bases, the J end by 5 bases, with 19 bases between. This CDR3 spans 16 amino acids. Germline V gene sequence: CDR1 MNHEY, CDR2 SVGAGI.

The chain combines TRBV3-1 (or the pseudogene TRBV3-2) with TRBJ2-7; D is possibly TRBD1 (5 bases). This CDR3 has 14 amino acids. Trimming shortened V by 1 base and J by 0 bases, and 7 bases separated the two germline ends. Per germline, CDR1 LGHDT and CDR2 YNNKEL (reference sequence). This CDR3 reads CASSQVDSSYEQYF. In DNA, the CDR3 is TGTGCCAGCAGCCAAGTCGACAGCTCCTACGAGCAGTACTTC.

This clone has a handful of counts. CDR3 DNA sequence: TGTGCCAGCCGCCCCGGACAGTACTCTAACTATGGCTACACCTTC. It encodes CASRPGQYSNYGYTF. The chain links TRBV27 to TRBJ1-2, with a weak D call TRBD1 (6 bases). The germline gives CDR1 MNHEY, CDR2 SMNVEV (reference sequence). Trimming cost V 8 bases and J 0 bases, with 16 bases left between them. The CDR3 has 15 amino acids.

V usage is TRBV5-6 and J usage is TRBJ1-3; 7 bases fit TRBD1. CDR3 length: 15 amino acids. The J segment lost 2 bases and the V segment lost 1 base, leaving 3 bases of the junction unmatched. Germline CDR1 and CDR2: SGHDT and YYEEEE. Here the CDR3 reads CASSLQGVTGNTIYF. CDR3 nucleotide sequence: TGTGCCAGCAGCTTGCAGGGGGTGACTGGAAACACCATATATTTT.

This clone has only one observation. The chain joins TRBV5-1 to TRBJ2-7; D is perhaps TRBD2 (5 bases). V was clipped by 4 bases and J by 5 bases, with 13 bases between them. This CDR3 is built from 13 residues. CDR1 and CDR2 (germline): SGHRS, YFSETQ. Written as DNA, the CDR3 is TGCGCCAGCAGCCCCCGAGGGCTACACGAGCAGTACTTC. Protein sequence: CASSPRGLHEQYF. The full variable domain, completed using reference TRBV5-1 and TRBJ2-7, is KAGVTQTPRYLIKTRGQQVTLSCSPISGHRSVSWYQQTPGQGLQFLFEYFSETQRNKGNFPGRFSGRQFSNSRSEMNVSTLELGDSALYLCASSPRGLHEQYFGPGTRLTVT.

The chain has TRBV11-3 and TRBJ2-2; 7 bases map to TRBD2. Germline V gives CDR1 SGHNT, CDR2 YENEEA. V trimming: 4 bases; J trimming: 6 bases; junction bases outside the gene matches: 8. The CDR3 runs 15 residues. The CDR3 sequence: CASSSGGTNAGELFF. Here the CDR3 DNA reads TGTGCCAGCAGCTCAGGCGGGACTAATGCCGGGGAGCTGTTTTTT.

The chain links TRBV24-1 to TRBJ2-3, with 9 bases identical to TRBD1. Germline CDR1 KGHDR, CDR2 SFDVKD. The junction had 5 bases not matched to a gene; V was cut back by 4 bases and J by 4 bases. The CDR3 is 15 residues long. CDR3 loop: CATSDGTGFADTQYF. The CDR3 region has the DNA TGTGCCACCAGTGACGGGACAGGGTTCGCAGATACGCAGTATTTT.

The chain employs TRBV5-1 and TRBJ2-3, with 7 bases lining up with TRBD2. The CDR3 loop spans 15 amino acids. V lost 4 bases to trimming and J lost 3 bases; unmatched junction nucleotides: 8. CDR1 and CDR2 (germline): SGHRS, YFSETQ. Here the CDR3 DNA reads TGCGCCAGCAGCCCGGGGAGGGGCTGGACAGATACGCAGTATTTT. It specifies CASSPGRGWTDTQYF.

This clone occurred once. The V gene is TRBV6-5, the J gene TRBJ2-7, with D possibly being TRBD1 (5 bases). Trimming stripped 2 bases from V and 5 bases from J, with 16 bases between. Germline V CDR1 and CDR2: MNHEY, SVGAGI. The CDR3 is made up of 15 amino acids. The CDR3 DNA sequence: TGTGCCAGCAGTTACCATGTCCAGGGTAGGGACGAGCAGTACTTC. Its translation is CASSYHVQGRDEQYF.